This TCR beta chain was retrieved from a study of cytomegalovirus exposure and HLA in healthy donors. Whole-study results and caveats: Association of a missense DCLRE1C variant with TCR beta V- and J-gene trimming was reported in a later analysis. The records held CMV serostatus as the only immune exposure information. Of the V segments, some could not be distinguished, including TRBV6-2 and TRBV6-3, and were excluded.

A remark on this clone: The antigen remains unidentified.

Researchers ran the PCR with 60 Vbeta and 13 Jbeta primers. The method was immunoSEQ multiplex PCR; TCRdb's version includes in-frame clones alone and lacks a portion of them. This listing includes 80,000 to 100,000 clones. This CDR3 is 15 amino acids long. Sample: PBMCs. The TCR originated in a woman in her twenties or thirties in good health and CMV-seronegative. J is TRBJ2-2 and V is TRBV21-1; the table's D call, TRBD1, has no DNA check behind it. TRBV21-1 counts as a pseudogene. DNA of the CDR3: TGTGCCTCGAACCCGTTCGGTGGGCAGCCCGGGGAGCTGTTTTTT. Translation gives CASNPFGGQPGELFF.